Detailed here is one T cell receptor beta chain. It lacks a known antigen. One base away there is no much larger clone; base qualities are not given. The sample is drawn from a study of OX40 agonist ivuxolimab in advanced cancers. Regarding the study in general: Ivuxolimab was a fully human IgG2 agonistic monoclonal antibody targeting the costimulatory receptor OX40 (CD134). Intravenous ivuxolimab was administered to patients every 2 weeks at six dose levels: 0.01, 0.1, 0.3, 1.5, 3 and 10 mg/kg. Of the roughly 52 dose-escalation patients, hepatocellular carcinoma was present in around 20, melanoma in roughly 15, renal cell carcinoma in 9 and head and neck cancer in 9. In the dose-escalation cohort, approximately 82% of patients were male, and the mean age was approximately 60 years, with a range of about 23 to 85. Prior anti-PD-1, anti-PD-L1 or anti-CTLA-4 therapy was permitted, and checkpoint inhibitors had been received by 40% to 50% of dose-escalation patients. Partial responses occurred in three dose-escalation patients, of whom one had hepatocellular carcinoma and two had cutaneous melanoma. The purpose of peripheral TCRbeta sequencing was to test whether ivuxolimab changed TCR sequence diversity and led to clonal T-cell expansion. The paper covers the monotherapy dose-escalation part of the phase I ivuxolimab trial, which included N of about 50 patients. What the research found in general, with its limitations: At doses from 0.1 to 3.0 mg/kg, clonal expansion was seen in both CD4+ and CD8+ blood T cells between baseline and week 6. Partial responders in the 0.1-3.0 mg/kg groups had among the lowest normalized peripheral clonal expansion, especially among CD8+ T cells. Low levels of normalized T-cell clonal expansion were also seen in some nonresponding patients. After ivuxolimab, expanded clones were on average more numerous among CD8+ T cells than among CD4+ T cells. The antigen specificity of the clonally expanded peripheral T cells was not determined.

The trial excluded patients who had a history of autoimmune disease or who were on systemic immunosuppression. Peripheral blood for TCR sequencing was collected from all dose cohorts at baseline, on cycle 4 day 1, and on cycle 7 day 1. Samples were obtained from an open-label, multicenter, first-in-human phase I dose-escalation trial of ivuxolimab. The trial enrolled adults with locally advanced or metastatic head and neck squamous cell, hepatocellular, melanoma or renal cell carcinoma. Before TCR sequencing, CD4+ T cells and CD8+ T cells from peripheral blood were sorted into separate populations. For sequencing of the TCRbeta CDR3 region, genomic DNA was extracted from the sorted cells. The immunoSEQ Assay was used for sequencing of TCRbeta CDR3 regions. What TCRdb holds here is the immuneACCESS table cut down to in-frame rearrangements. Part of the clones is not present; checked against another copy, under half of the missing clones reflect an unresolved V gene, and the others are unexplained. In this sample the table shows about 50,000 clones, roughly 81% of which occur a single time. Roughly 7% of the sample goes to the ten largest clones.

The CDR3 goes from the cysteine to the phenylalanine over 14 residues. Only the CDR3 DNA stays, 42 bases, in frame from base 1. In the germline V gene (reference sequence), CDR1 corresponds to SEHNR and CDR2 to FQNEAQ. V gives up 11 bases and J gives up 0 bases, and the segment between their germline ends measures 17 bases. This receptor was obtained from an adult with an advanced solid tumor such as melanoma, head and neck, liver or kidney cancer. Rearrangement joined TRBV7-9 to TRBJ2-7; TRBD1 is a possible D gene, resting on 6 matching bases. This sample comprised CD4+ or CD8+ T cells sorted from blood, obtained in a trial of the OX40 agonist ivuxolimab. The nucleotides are TGTGCCGGGACGTGGGGGCAAGGCTCCTACGAGCAGTACTTC. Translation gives CAGTWGQGSYEQYF.